This T cell receptor beta chain was identified in a study of PD-1 blockade in classical Hodgkin lymphoma. Notes on the study in general: The baseline diversity of complete responders showed similarity to that of newly diagnosed patients.

Germline V gene sequence: CDR1 MNHNY, CDR2 SVGAGI (reference sequence). V lost 2 bases, J lost 3 bases, and 4 bases stayed unmatched. The CDR3 length is 14 residues. In every patient, relapse followed autologous stem cell transplantation, while exposure to brentuximab vedotin differed. Comment on this clone: Its matching antigen is unknown.

The protocol was immunoSEQ multiplex PCR, while the TCRdb copy is restricted to in-frame clones and leaves out a portion. This sample has 35,000 or so clones, with 69% found just once. The sequence derives from a human donor with classical Hodgkin lymphoma. Sequencing used peripheral blood mononuclear cells (PBMCs), obtained before the second cycle of nivolumab. J is TRBJ2-7 and V is TRBV6-6; 7 positions match TRBD2. This CDR3 reads CASSYGASGYEQYF. The CDR3 nucleotides read TGTGCCAGCAGTTACGGGGCTAGCGGCTACGAGCAGTACTTC.